This T cell receptor beta chain was sequenced for a study of cytomegalovirus exposure and HLA in healthy donors. Notes on the study in general: Many donors shared some public TCRs, even though most TCR sequences were rare. Analysis performed later found 16,951 TCR beta sequences associated with HLA alleles at 0.05 false discovery rate.

Deletions cut 8 bases from V and 0 bases from J, with 15 bases between. This CDR3 spans 15 amino acids. Germline CDR1 MNHNS, CDR2 SASEGT. PCR amplification relied on 60 Vbeta primers (plus 13 Jbeta primers). The protocol was immunoSEQ multiplex PCR, while the TCRdb copy is restricted to in-frame clones and leaves out a portion. Of some 110,000 clones listed, approximately 79% were seen once; the top ten hold approximately 6.3%. Comments on this clone: Its matching antigen is unknown.

V usage is TRBV6-1 and J usage is TRBJ2-3; maybe TRBD2 (5 bases). The sequence was obtained from a man aged 55 to 70 in good health and CMV-seropositive. The sequenced material came from PBMCs. DNA for the CDR3: TGTGCCAGCCGTGGGCTAGCACCTAGCACAGATACGCAGTATTTT. Translated, it gives CASRGLAPSTDTQYF.